The present entry profiles one T cell receptor beta chain with its context. Which antigen it targets is not known. No much larger clone is present one base from it, and per-base qualities are unavailable. Including the terminal cysteine and phenylalanine, the CDR3 comprises 18 residues. Left in the record is the CDR3 DNA by itself, 54 bases read in frame from the first base. Trimming takes 0 bases off V and 2 bases off J; junction bases not matched to a gene: 11. Reading the germline V gene gives CDR1 MGHRA and CDR2 YSYEKL. This sample's time point label indicates: pre-transplant. Thawed unstimulated PBMCs were stained for CD3, CD4 and CD8 and FACS-sorted into CD3+CD4+ and CD3+CD8+ populations. All 8 studied subjects were randomized to withdrawal of immunosuppression. The Qiagen DNeasy Blood and Tissue Kit was used to isolate genomic DNA. This sample was included in a study of T cell clones after liver transplantation (dated by TCRdb to between 2018 and 2021). The study in broad terms: The samples were obtained from ITN030ST, a randomized trial that attempted immunosuppression withdrawal within 2 years after liver transplantation. A cohort of 8 liver transplant recipients was studied, of whom 3 were classified as tolerant and 5 as non-tolerant. Tolerance was defined as complete withdrawal of immunosuppression for at least one year without a rise in liver enzymes beyond twice the upper limit of normal. Subjects received no induction therapy and standard immunosuppression until randomization at 12-24 months post-transplant. Third party-reactive TCRbeta sequences were also identified from pre-transplant MLRs to serve as an antigen-independent comparator for donor-reactive sequences. After a pre-transplant mixed lymphocyte reaction, TCRbeta sequencing was used to pinpoint donor-reactive T cell clones, which were subsequently tracked in post-transplant blood. Three of the eight recipients were HCV-positive; the others were transplanted for non-autoimmune, non-viral indications. Blood samples were collected pre-transplant, then pre-randomization ahead of withdrawal, and finally post-randomization once withdrawal had either been completed or failed. On the study overall, not on this receptor specifically: Once repertoire turnover was taken into account, donor-reactive detection showed a significant reduction for CD4 in 7 of 8 subjects and for CD8 in 8 of 8. A significant post-transplant decrease in circulating donor-reactive CD4 TCRbeta sequences was observed in most of the 8 subjects, irrespective of tolerance or HCV status. Because of small, heterogeneous patient numbers and non-standardized post-transplant time points, the conclusions were only preliminary. Donor-reactive sequences declined more than third party-reactive ones, suggesting partial antigen-specific deletion unrelated to withdrawal success. Since no allograft tissue specimens were available, donor-reactive T cells may have migrated into the graft instead of being deleted. In a couple of subjects, low numbers of available donor cells limited the measurable donor-reactive repertoire.

High-throughput TCRbeta CDR3 sequencing of frozen genomic DNA was performed by immunoSEQ, with PCR amplification, mapping, bias correction and internal controls included. The original pipeline was this. Productive rearrangements were retained, and unique TCRbeta sequences were defined by the CDR3 nucleotide sequence together with the V and J gene. For a sequence to be called donor-reactive, it needed a frequency of at least 0.01% and at least 5-fold expansion in CFSE-low cells compared with unstimulated pre-transplant cells. Per-subject minimum frequency thresholds, based on the lowest-template unstimulated sample, ensured at least 90% detection power. Jensen-Shannon divergence between the top 1000 TCRbeta sequences post-transplant and pre-transplant was used to measure repertoire turnover. Changes in detection of donor-reactive sequences were tested with two-sided Fisher's exact tests. TCRdb obtained this table from immuneACCESS and retained in-frame rearrangements with V and J assigned. These tables miss some clones; where compared with another copy, unresolved V genes account for less than half of the shortfall, and the remainder is unexplained. Clone size and the V and J calls come from that table; the DNA yielded D and trimming. For this sample the table gives 68,000 or so clones, of which under 90% were detected only once. The biggest ten clones account for 0.55% to 0.75% of the sample.

The chain was built from TRBV4-1 and TRBJ2-3; the central 7 bases match TRBD2. The clonotype was recovered from a human donor who received a liver transplant. The source was CD4+ T cells from blood, collected before liver transplant. The DNA sequence follows: TGCGCCAGCAGCCAAGATGGTGTGGGGCTAGCGGTCACAGATACGCAGTATTTT. The translation is CASSQDGVGLAVTDTQYF.